These 22 T cell receptor beta chains were sequenced from one sample in a study of cytomegalovirus exposure and HLA in healthy donors. PCR was performed using 60 Vbeta and 13 Jbeta primers. Sequencing was performed with immunoSEQ multiplex PCR; in TCRdb, only in-frame clones are kept and a portion is missing. The table includes under 110,000 clones, roughly 80% detected once. Material for sequencing was PBMCs. The receptors shown here come from a man aged 50-59 years in good health and CMV-seronegative.

The CDR3 sequence is CASSLDREGFGSPLHF. The CDR3 DNA is TGTGCCAGCAGCTTAGATCGGGAGGGGTTTGGGTCACCCCTCCACTTT. The chain joins TRBV11-2 to TRBJ1-6; possibly TRBD1 for D (5 bases). CDR3 length: 16 amino acids. The V gene lost 0 bases and the J gene lost 10 bases, with 16 bases spanning the gap. Germline assignment: CDR1 SGHAT and CDR2 FQNNGV. Combining the CDR3 with reference TRBV11-2 and TRBJ1-6 gives the whole variable domain EAGVAQSPRYKIIEKRQSVAFWCNPISGHATLYWYQQILGQGPKLLIQFQNNGVVDDSQLPKDRFSAERLKGVDSTLKIQPAKLEDSAVYLCASSLDREGFGSPLHFGNGTRLTVT.

The rearrangement uses TRBV29-1 and TRBJ2-7; D is undetermined. This CDR3 is built from 12 residues. CDR1 SQVTM and CDR2 ANQGSEA come from the germline V gene. The ends were cut back, 6 bases at V and 4 bases at J, with 13 bases in the middle. CDR3 region: CSVWLGSYEQYF. CDR3 in DNA: TGCAGCGTCTGGCTGGGCTCTTACGAGCAGTACTTC.

The chain links TRBV5-6 to TRBJ2-7, with 8 bases that match TRBD1. Germline CDR1 SGHDT, CDR2 YYEEEE. The CDR3 is 13 amino acids. The trim removed 4 bases at V and 4 bases at J, leaving 4 bases unmatched. This CDR3 is CASSRDRRYEQYV. CDR3 nucleotide sequence: TGTGCCAGCAGCCGGGACAGGCGTTACGAGCAGTACGTC.

With regard to this clone: The sample has other DNA sequences that encode this CDR3 too. This sequence joins TRBV7-2 and TRBJ1-1, with 9 nucleotides matching TRBD1. Germline values: CDR1 SGHTA, CDR2 FQGNSA. CDR3 length equals 15 residues. With V trimmed by 5 bases and J by 3 bases, 7 bases remained unmatched. The CDR3 sequence is CASSLGTGRDTEAFF. The CDR3 bases are TGTGCCAGCAGCCTCGGGACAGGGAGAGACACTGAAGCTTTCTTT.

CDR3 residues: CAWSHSNQPQHF. In DNA, the CDR3 is TGTGCCTGGAGTCATAGCAATCAGCCCCAGCATTTT. The V and J genes are TRBV30 and TRBJ1-5; the D is unclear. Germline loops: CDR1 GTSNPN, CDR2 SVGIG (reference sequence). Trimming took off 2 bases at V and 0 bases at J, with 2 bases between the two ends. This CDR3 is 12 amino acids long.

The CDR3 coding sequence is TGTGCCAGCAGCTCCCTGTCGAGCGGGGACCAGTTCTTC. This codes for CASSSLSSGDQFF. The chain recombines TRBV7-9 with TRBJ2-1; TRBD2 aligns across 7 bases. V dropped 4 bases and J dropped 13; count of bases not matched to a gene: 10. The CDR3 totals 13 residues. The germline V gene has CDR1 SEHNR and CDR2 FQNEAQ (reference sequence).

The chain employs TRBV18 and TRBJ1-1, with 9 positions matching TRBD1. Trimming cost V 6 bases and J 4 bases; bases outside gene matches: 12. The CDR3 extends over 16 amino acids. Germline V gene sequence: CDR1 KGHSH, CDR2 LQKENI. The CDR3 sequence is CASSTTGGDLFTEAFF. The CDR3 DNA reads TGTGCCAGCTCTACGACAGGGGGGGACCTTTTCACTGAAGCTTTCTTT.

V and J are TRBV14 and TRBJ2-3; D possibly corresponds to TRBD1 (6 bases). Germline CDR1 and CDR2: SGHDN and FVKESK. CDR3 length equals 16 residues. V was pared by 4 bases and J by 0 bases, with 14 bases between. The CDR3 DNA reads TGTGCCAGCAGCCCCCTTCTGGGGACAAGCACAGATACGCAGTATTTT. Amino acids: CASSPLLGTSTDTQYF.

This rearrangement joins TRBV5-4 to TRBJ1-1, with 8 bases that match TRBD1. V was pared by 4 bases and J by 1 base, with 12 bases of the junction left unmatched. CDR1 is SGHNT, CDR2 YYREEE, per germline (reference sequence). The CDR3 spans 17 residues. The CDR3 bases are TGTGCCAGCAGCAACGGACAGGGTGGGGGAAGGAACACTGAAGCTTTCTTT. The encoded protein is CASSNGQGGGRNTEAFF.

The genes are TRBV10-3 and TRBJ1-5; tentatively, D is TRBD1 (5 bases). The CDR3 sequence is 14 residues long. Germline CDR1 reads ENHRY; CDR2 reads SYGVKD. V was cut by 4 bases and J by 8 bases, with 15 bases left in between. The CDR3 nucleotides are TGTGCCATCAGTGTCGTGGGGGGGAGGGAGCCCCAGCATTTT. Its protein product is CAISVVGGREPQHF.

Only a few counts were recorded for this clone. The rearrangement links TRBV6-1 to TRBJ1-1, with 7 bases that match TRBD1. Germline values: CDR1 MNHNS, CDR2 SASEGT. Trimming cost V 7 bases and J 4 bases; bases outside gene matches: 6. The CDR3 totals 13 residues. Here the CDR3 reads CASTYRDSTEAFF. CDR3 DNA sequence: TGTGCCAGCACTTACCGGGACAGCACTGAAGCTTTCTTT.

The rearrangement joins TRBV2 to TRBJ1-1, with D perhaps matching TRBD1 (5 bases). The CDR3 sequence is 14 residues long. Germline V gene lookup returns CDR1 SNHLY and CDR2 FYNNEI. Trimming removed 4 bases from V and 8 bases from J, with 17 bases in between. The CDR3 region has the DNA TGTGCCAGCAGTGCCCAGGGTAATAGATTAGAAGCTTTCTTT. As protein: CASSAQGNRLEAFF.

J is TRBJ2-5 and V is TRBV6-1; D ambiguous. The closer fit of TRBJ2-7 to the DNA end suggests the J call may be wrong. The CDR3 length is 10 residues. Germline V gene data show CDR1 as MNHNS and CDR2 as SASEGT. In DNA, the CDR3 is TGTGCCACCGTATCCTACGAGCAGTACTTC. Translating it yields CATVSYEQYF.

This clone has a handful of counts. This chain connects TRBV30 to TRBJ1-1; weak D call: TRBD1 (5 bases). The germline gives CDR1 GTSNPN, CDR2 SVGIG (reference sequence). The ends were cut back, 1 base at V and 10 bases at J, with 16 bases in the middle. The length of the CDR3 is 13 residues. This CDR3 is CAWSGTGLGGAFF. CDR3 DNA sequence: TGTGCCTGGAGTGGCACGGGGTTGGGGGGAGCTTTCTTT.

The V and J genes are TRBV10-3 and TRBJ2-5; TRBD2 matches 13 bases. This CDR3 contains 18 residues. The V gene end was trimmed by 5 bases and the J gene end by 1 base; junction bases not matched to a gene: 10. The germline gives CDR1 ENHRY, CDR2 SYGVKD. This chain's CDR3 is CAISPSGLAGKIQETQYF. In DNA form, the CDR3 reads TGTGCCATCAGTCCCTCGGGACTAGCGGGGAAAATCCAAGAGACCCAGTACTTC.

The rearrangement joins TRBV4-3 to TRBJ1-4; weak D call: TRBD1 (6 bases). The CDR3 is 15 residues long. Germline V gene sequence: CDR1 LGHNA, CDR2 YSLEER. Deletions cut 2 bases from V and 5 bases from J, with 12 bases between. CDR3 protein: CASSQLTGPNEKLFF. CDR3 DNA: TGCGCCAGCAGCCAATTAACAGGGCCGAATGAAAAACTGTTTTTT.

V is TRBV9 and J is TRBJ1-5; D is ambiguous. V lost 0 bases and J lost 5, with 6 bases in between. The CDR3 extends over 13 amino acids. In germline, CDR1 is SGDLS, CDR2 YYNGEE. The CDR3 loop reads CASSVGHHQPQHF. The CDR3 bases are TGTGCCAGCAGCGTAGGACACCATCAGCCCCAGCATTTT.

CDR3 amino acids: CASSDITGGGNQPQHF. CDR3 DNA: TGTGCCAGCAGTGATATTACAGGGGGGGGCAATCAGCCCCAGCATTTT. The rearrangement links TRBV6-1 to TRBJ1-5; TRBD1 aligns across 8 bases. The germline gives CDR1 MNHNS, CDR2 SASEGT. This CDR3 spans 16 amino acids. The junction had 6 bases not matched to a gene; V was cut back by 3 bases and J by 2 bases.

This clone showed up just a few times. This chain connects TRBV6-1 to TRBJ1-5; D possibly corresponds to TRBD1 (5 bases). The CDR3 spans 13 residues. Trimming removed 5 bases at V and 7 bases at J, with 12 bases between. Germline values: CDR1 MNHNS, CDR2 SASEGT. The CDR3, as DNA: TGTGCCAGCAGTTGGTCGGGGGTCCAGCCCCAGCATTTT. This sequence encodes CASSWSGVQPQHF.

Turning to this clone: This same CDR3 is encoded by further DNA sequences in the sample. This chain joins TRBV21-1 and TRBJ2-3; the table names TRBD1, a call not compared with the DNA. TRBV21-1 is a documented pseudogene. The CDR3 length is 15 residues. The DNA for the CDR3 is TGTGCCAGCTCAAGTGGGACAGGGGGCAGAGATACGCAGTATTTT. This codes for CASSSGTGGRDTQYF.

The chain uses TRBV15 and TRBJ1-1, with TRBD1 matching over 8 bases. Germline trimming cut 4 bases from V and 11 bases from J; bases unmatched to any gene: 9. This CDR3 has 13 residues. Germline V CDR1 and CDR2: LNHNV, YYDKDF (reference sequence). The DNA for the CDR3 is TGTGCCACCAGCAAACCGGACAGGGTACGGGCTTTCTTT. It is translated as CATSKPDRVRAFF. The full variable domain, rest sourced from reference TRBV15 and TRBJ1-1, is DAMVIQNPRYQVTQFGKPVTLSCSQTLNHNVMYWYQQKSSQAPKLLFHYYDKDFNNEADTPDNFQSRRPNTSFCFLDIRSPGLGDTAMYLCATSKPDRVRAFFGQGTRLTVV.

The CDR3 protein is CASSGTGGRNEQFF. The CDR3 DNA sequence: TGTGCCAGCAGCGGGACAGGGGGCCGCAATGAGCAGTTCTTC. The rearrangement uses TRBV6-5 and TRBJ2-1; the match to TRBD1 covers 12 bases. J lost 6 bases, V lost 6 bases, and 3 bases had no gene match. The CDR3 is made up of 14 amino acids. CDR1 is MNHEY and CDR2 is SVGAGI in the germline V gene.